What follows are 28 T cell receptor beta chains derived from one specimen sequenced in a study of blood T cell repertoires in COVID-19. Using immunoSEQ multiplex PCR, the repertoire was profiled, and TCRdb retains in-frame clones only, with some absent. This sample carries 200,000 to 250,000 clones, roughly 87% of them seen once, and the ten largest clones take approximately 12%. The source material was peripheral blood. Receptor source: a woman under 30 who had recovered from COVID-19.

The chain combines TRBV24-1 with TRBJ2-1; 7 nucleotides align to TRBD2. The CDR3 has 16 amino acids. Germline lookup yields CDR1 KGHDR and CDR2 SFDVKD. J gave up 6 bases and V 3 bases, and 10 bases lay outside the gene matches. The CDR3 DNA is TGTGCCACCAGTGATCCTGGGCCCTCGGGGGGCAATGAGCAGTTCTTC. This gives the protein CATSDPGPSGGNEQFF.

In this sample, this clone turned up once. The chain's CDR3 is CSVERGGGYTF. For the CDR3, the DNA is TGCAGCGTTGAGAGGGGAGGAGGCTACACCTTC. The V and J genes are TRBV29-1 and TRBJ1-2; D possibly corresponds to TRBD1 (5 bases). The CDR3 length is 11 residues. V was trimmed by 3 bases and J by 8 bases, leaving 10 bases between them. Germline CDR1 SQVTM, CDR2 ANQGSEA.

V usage is TRBV15 and J usage is TRBJ1-1; D is unclear. CDR1 LNHNV and CDR2 YYDKDF come from the germline V gene (reference sequence). V lost 0 bases to trimming and J lost 0 bases, with 20 bases between them. The CDR3 consists of 19 residues. The CDR3 sequence: CATSRDRTAVMVMNTEAFF. In nucleotides, the CDR3 is TGTGCCACCAGCAGAGACAGAACAGCAGTCATGGTCATGAACACTGAAGCTTTCTTT.

The rearrangement joins TRBV24-1 to TRBJ2-3; unclear D gene. Per germline, CDR1 KGHDR and CDR2 SFDVKD. V gave up 5 bases and J gave up 5 bases, with 16 bases separating them. There are 15 residues in the CDR3. The CDR3 spells CATSGTLLAQDTQYF. CDR3 bases: TGTGCCACCAGTGGTACTCTCCTTGCCCAAGATACGCAGTATTTT.

The chain uses TRBV6-1 and TRBJ1-2, with D possibly being TRBD1 (6 bases). The V and J ends lost 2 bases and 5 bases respectively, with 15 bases between them. CDR3 length equals 15 residues. CDR1 and CDR2 from the germline V gene are MNHNS and SASEGT. The CDR3 protein is CASSEPGTSAYGYTF. The CDR3 nucleotides read TGTGCCAGCAGTGAACCAGGGACATCGGCATATGGCTACACCTTC.

The chain couples TRBV15 to TRBJ1-5; D is unclear. The CDR3 has 15 residues. Germline V CDR1 and CDR2: LNHNV, YYDKDF (reference sequence). V was clipped by 4 bases and J by 2 bases, with 12 bases between them. CDR3 in DNA: TGTGCCACCAGCACATTAGACGGAGGCAATCAGCCCCAGCATTTT. Protein: CATSTLDGGNQPQHF.

The J gene is TRBJ1-1, the V gene TRBV19, with TRBD1 identical over 9 bases. The V gene end was trimmed by 7 bases and the J gene end by 3 bases; junction bases not matched to a gene: 3. CDR3 size: 13 residues. Germline CDR1 and CDR2: LNHDA and SQIVND (reference sequence). The CDR3 is CASNDRGDTEAFF. CDR3 nucleotides: TGTGCCAGTAATGACAGGGGGGACACTGAAGCTTTCTTT.

The genes are TRBV25-1 and TRBJ2-7; a weak D match, TRBD1 (6 bases). V lost 6 bases, J lost 6 bases, and 9 bases lay in between. This CDR3 comprises 11 residues. From germline, CDR1 is MGHDK and CDR2 SYGVNS. CDR3 sequence: CASSPGVEQYF. The DNA of the CDR3 is TGTGCCAGCAGCCCAGGGGTCGAGCAGTACTTC.

This clone has only a few counts. This chain uses TRBV9 with TRBJ2-7; maybe TRBD1 (6 bases). Trimming removed 4 bases from V and 6 bases from J, with 17 bases in between. The CDR3 covers 14 residues. Germline V gene sequence: CDR1 SGDLS, CDR2 YYNGEE. The CDR3 is CASSSYRDHGEQYF. Here the CDR3 DNA reads TGTGCCAGCAGCTCGTACAGGGATCACGGCGAGCAGTACTTC.

The J gene is TRBJ2-7, the V gene TRBV4-1; 7 bases match TRBD2. V shed 0 bases, J shed 2 bases, and the junction held 10 bases outside the gene matches. Germline V gives CDR1 MGHRA, CDR2 YSYEKL. This CDR3 spans 17 amino acids. The CDR3 DNA sequence: TGCGCCAGCAGCCAAGATTTAGGACTAGTCCCGACCTACGAGCAGTACTTC. It specifies CASSQDLGLVPTYEQYF.

This clone was seen more than once but under ten times. The V gene is TRBV3-1 (or the pseudogene TRBV3-2), the J gene TRBJ2-2; TRBD1 matches 9 bases. Germline CDR1 LGHDT, CDR2 YNNKEL (reference sequence). The CDR3 contains 16 residues. V lost 1 base and J lost 11; bases outside the gene matches: 11. The CDR3 reads CASSQGPFDRGTELFF. CDR3 coding DNA: TGTGCCAGCAGCCAAGGCCCCTTCGACAGGGGGACCGAGCTGTTTTTT.

J is TRBJ1-1 and V is TRBV28, with 7 bases matching TRBD1. The junction had 10 bases not matched to a gene; V was cut back by 3 bases and J by 6 bases. Germline V CDR1 and CDR2: MDHEN, SYDVKM. This CDR3 has 15 amino acids. The CDR3 spells CASSFILRGSAEAFF. The CDR3 DNA reads as TGTGCCAGCAGTTTCATTCTCAGGGGGAGTGCTGAAGCTTTCTTT.

This clone was observed a single time. This rearrangement joins TRBV30 to TRBJ1-1; TRBD1 might be the D (6 bases). The length of the CDR3 is 13 residues. V was shortened by 1 base and J by 5 bases, with 11 bases between the two germline ends. Germline V CDR1 and CDR2: GTSNPN, SVGIG (reference sequence). CDR3 sequence (DNA): TGTGCCTGGAGTGCCAGGGGTCGGACTGAAGCTTTCTTT. Its protein is CAWSARGRTEAFF.

This clone was observed a few times. The chain is built from TRBV11-3 and TRBJ2-2; a possible D gene is TRBD1 (6 bases). Germline V gene sequence: CDR1 SGHNT, CDR2 YENEEA. The CDR3 covers 17 residues. The V gene lost 0 bases and the J gene lost 2 bases, with 13 bases spanning the gap. The CDR3 region has the DNA TGTGCCAGCAGCTTAGAAGTTTGGACAGTCAACACCGGGGAGCTGTTTTTT. Translating gives CASSLEVWTVNTGELFF.

The chain uses TRBV5-1 and TRBJ2-7, with 7 bases aligning to TRBD1. The CDR3 consists of 15 residues. CDR1 and CDR2 (germline): SGHRS, YFSETQ. The trim removed 0 bases at V and 3 bases at J, leaving 6 bases unmatched. The CDR3 DNA reads as TGCGCCAGCAGCTTGGTAACAGGGGCGGTCTACGAGCAGTACTTC. It encodes CASSLVTGAVYEQYF.

This sequence joins TRBV6-5 and TRBJ2-1, with TRBD1 matching 9 bases. V was clipped by 4 bases and J by 3 bases; unmatched bases: 1. The CDR3 extends over 14 amino acids. The germline gives CDR1 MNHEY, CDR2 SVGAGI. Written as DNA, the CDR3 is TGTGCCAGCAGTTCGACAGGGGGCTACAATGAGCAGTTCTTC. Protein product: CASSSTGGYNEQFF.

V gene TRBV30 combines with J gene TRBJ1-2; TRBD1 is a possible D gene (6 bases). The CDR3 has 13 amino acids. V was trimmed by 3 bases and J by 4 bases, leaving 12 bases between them. Germline lookup yields CDR1 GTSNPN and CDR2 SVGIG (reference sequence). The CDR3 nucleotides read TGTGCCTGGAGGGGGGCCTTATTCTATGGCTACACCTTC. Its translation is CAWRGALFYGYTF.

V usage is TRBV7-6 and J usage is TRBJ1-1; TRBD1 aligns across 9 bases. CDR3 length: 13 residues. Germline lookup yields CDR1 SGHVS and CDR2 FNYEAQ. V lost 5 bases, J lost 8 bases, and 6 bases stayed unmatched. CDR3 amino acids: CASSPGQGLEAFF. DNA for the CDR3: TGTGCCAGCAGCCCGGGACAGGGCCTCGAAGCTTTCTTT. The complete variable domain, with remaining parts taken from reference TRBV7-6 and TRBJ1-1, reads GAGVSQSPRYKVTKRGQDVALRCDPISGHVSLYWYRQALGQGPEFLTYFNYEAQQDKSGLPNDRFSAERPEGSISTLTIQRTEQRDSAMYRCASSPGQGLEAFFGQGTRLTVV.

This chain uses TRBV5-1 with TRBJ2-3; 9 bases fit TRBD2. The CDR3 is made up of 15 amino acids. Germline CDR1 and CDR2: SGHRS and YFSETQ. Unmatched junction bases numbered 4, after V lost 0 bases and J lost 5 bases. The CDR3 DNA reads as TGCGCCAGCAGCTTGGTAGCGGGGGTGGGAGATACGCAGTATTTT. It specifies CASSLVAGVGDTQYF.

The CDR3 nucleotides read TGTGCCAGCAGTTACGGACTAGCCCTGCCCTACAATGAGCAGTTCTTC. This encodes CASSYGLALPYNEQFF. This chain joins TRBV27 and TRBJ2-1; 8 nucleotides match TRBD2. This CDR3 contains 16 residues. The V segment lost 4 bases and the J segment 2 bases; nucleotides outside the gene matches: 7. Germline assignment: CDR1 MNHEY and CDR2 SMNVEV (reference sequence).

The chain couples TRBV19 to TRBJ1-1; D might be TRBD1 (5 bases). Germline V lookup: CDR1 LNHDA, CDR2 SQIVND (reference sequence). The CDR3 has 15 residues. The V gene lost 3 bases and the J gene lost 1 base, with 12 bases spanning the gap. DNA of the CDR3: TGTGCCAGTAGTATCTACAGGCTAGAGAACACTGAAGCTTTCTTT. This sequence encodes CASSIYRLENTEAFF.

This chain connects TRBV30 to TRBJ1-3, with D perhaps TRBD1 (5 bases). Germline V lookup: CDR1 GTSNPN, CDR2 SVGIG (reference sequence). Trimming cost V 4 bases and J 7 bases, with 14 bases left between them. The length of the CDR3 is 13 residues. CDR3 DNA sequence: TGTGCCTGGAATACAGGTCTTAGTAACACCATATATTTT. It is translated as CAWNTGLSNTIYF.

This chain uses TRBV27 with TRBJ1-6; a possible D gene is TRBD1 (6 bases). There are 17 residues in the CDR3. Looked up from germline, CDR1 is MNHEY and CDR2 is SMNVEV (reference sequence). Trimming took 5 bases from V and 6 from J, leaving 20 bases between them. The CDR3 sequence is CASSPRVLGQSNSPLHF. CDR3 nucleotides: TGTGCCAGCAGTCCCCGGGTGCTTGGACAGAGTAATTCACCCCTCCACTTT.

The rearrangement joins TRBV7-9 to TRBJ2-7, with 9 bases that match TRBD2. Unmatched junction bases numbered 9, after V lost 6 bases and J lost 3 bases. The CDR3 consists of 15 residues. Germline loops: CDR1 SEHNR, CDR2 FQNEAQ (reference sequence). CDR3 residues: CASSSLAGGFYEQYF. In DNA, the CDR3 is TGTGCCAGCAGTTCCCTTGCGGGAGGGTTCTACGAGCAGTACTTC.

V usage is TRBV7-3 and J usage is TRBJ2-3; D gene uncertain. V was trimmed by 2 bases and J by 6 bases, leaving 9 bases between them. Germline CDR1 is SGHTA and CDR2 is FQGTGA. The CDR3 loop spans 13 amino acids. CDR3 in DNA: TGTGCCAGCAGCTTATCCCGTGGCGATACGCAGTATTTT. Protein product: CASSLSRGDTQYF.

This clone has just one count. V is TRBV11-2 and J is TRBJ2-1; perhaps TRBD2 as D (5 bases). The CDR3 length is 15 residues. Germline assignment: CDR1 SGHAT and CDR2 FQNNGV. V gave up 4 bases and J gave up 2 bases, with 12 bases separating them. CDR3 nucleotide sequence: TGTGCCAGCAGCTCCAAACCCGGGACCTACAATGAGCAGTTCTTC. Its protein product is CASSSKPGTYNEQFF. Combining the CDR3 with reference TRBV11-2 and TRBJ2-1 gives the whole variable domain EAGVAQSPRYKIIEKRQSVAFWCNPISGHATLYWYQQILGQGPKLLIQFQNNGVVDDSQLPKDRFSAERLKGVDSTLKIQPAKLEDSAVYLCASSSKPGTYNEQFFGPGTRLTVL.

J is TRBJ2-5 and V is TRBV28, with 7 bases lining up with TRBD1. CDR1 is MDHEN and CDR2 is SYDVKM in the germline V gene. Trimming took 6 bases from V and 5 from J; bases not matched to a gene: 6. The CDR3 contains 13 residues. The CDR3: CASREGAEETQYF. The CDR3 coding sequence is TGTGCCAGCAGAGAGGGGGCCGAGGAGACCCAGTACTTC.

The rearrangement joins TRBV18 to TRBJ2-2; TRBD1 aligns across 8 bases. The CDR3 runs 16 residues. Trimming took 3 bases from V and 5 from J; bases not matched to a gene: 8. Germline V gives CDR1 KGHSH, CDR2 LQKENI. The CDR3 region is CASSPIGTGNTGELFF. DNA of the CDR3: TGTGCCAGCTCACCGATCGGGACAGGCAATACCGGGGAGCTGTTTTTT.